This T cell receptor (beta chain) was found in a study of T cell responses to AZD1222 COVID-19 vaccine. The table came from immunoSEQ multiplex PCR; TCRdb's copy has only in-frame clones and leaves some out. The sample holds roughly 97,000 clones, about 89% seen once. The germline CDR1 and CDR2 sequences are MNHNS and SASEGT. Deletions cut 2 bases from V and 8 bases from J, with 12 bases between. This CDR3 region has 13 residues. This clone was found once. The sequences come from peripheral blood, collected 28 days after the second dose of the MenACWY control vaccine. The sequence came from an adult who received the MenACWY meningococcal vaccine as a control. The chain has TRBV6-1 and TRBJ1-2, with a tentative D call TRBD1 (6 bases). The CDR3 sequence is CASSELGGWGYTF. The DNA of the CDR3 is TGTGCCAGCAGTGAACTGGGGGGCTGGGGCTACACCTTC.